The 17 T cell receptor beta chains below come from one sample, sequenced in a study of control samples from healthy donors and cancer patients. Data came from immunoSEQ multiplex PCR; TCRdb stores just in-frame clones and leaves some out. The table records about 160,000 clones, roughly 95% of them present only once. The sequencing sample was made of blood. Source of these receptors: a woman in her 30s in good health.

The gene calls are TRBV15 and TRBJ2-1; 7 bases map to TRBD2. The CDR3 length is 15 residues. The germline CDR1 and CDR2 sequences are LNHNV and YYDKDF (reference sequence). V shed 3 bases, J shed 5 bases, and the junction held 7 bases outside the gene matches. CDR3 in amino acids: CATSSREVGNNEQFF. In DNA form, the CDR3 reads TGTGCCACCAGCAGTCGGGAGGTTGGGAACAATGAGCAGTTCTTC.

The chain couples TRBV7-9 to TRBJ1-2; tentative D call: TRBD1 (5 bases). V was trimmed by 6 bases and J by 1 base, leaving 6 bases between them. Germline V gene lookup returns CDR1 SEHNR and CDR2 FQNEAQ (reference sequence). This CDR3 is 12 amino acids long. The CDR3 DNA sequence: TGTGCCAGCAGACAGGATAACTATGGCTACACCTTC. Its translation: CASRQDNYGYTF.

The rearrangement links TRBV19 to TRBJ2-3, with a tentative D call TRBD1 (6 bases). The CDR3 length is 14 residues. The germline V gene has CDR1 LNHDA and CDR2 SQIVND (reference sequence). V was pared by 0 bases and J by 4 bases, with 8 bases between. The CDR3 DNA sequence: TGTGCCAGTAGTATAGAGGACAGACCAGATACGCAGTATTTT. Amino acid sequence: CASSIEDRPDTQYF.

This clone appeared once. The chain recombines TRBV10-3 with TRBJ2-1; D remains ambiguous. In germline, CDR1 is ENHRY, CDR2 SYGVKD. Trimming left V 0 bases short and J 2 bases short, with 2 bases between. The CDR3 loop spans 13 amino acids. The CDR3 nucleotides are TGTGCCATCAGTGAGTCTACCTACAATGAGCAGTTCTTC. Protein product: CAISESTYNEQFF.

The chain recombines TRBV2 with TRBJ2-7; D unclear. The germline V and J ends were trimmed by 3 bases and 6 bases, with 12 bases remaining between them. Germline CDR1 SNHLY, CDR2 FYNNEI. The CDR3 contains 13 residues. The CDR3 region is CASSEVLGLEQYF. The DNA of the CDR3 is TGTGCCAGCAGTGAGGTTTTAGGTCTCGAGCAGTACTTC.

The chain links TRBV5-1 to TRBJ2-3; 7 bases map to TRBD1. The CDR3 extends over 13 amino acids. The V and J ends lost 0 bases and 9 bases, in that order; junction bases with no gene match: 4. Looked up from germline, CDR1 is SGHRS and CDR2 is YFSETQ. Here the CDR3 reads CASSLEGARTQYF. Here the CDR3 DNA reads TGCGCCAGCAGCTTGGAGGGGGCCCGGACGCAGTATTTT.

J is TRBJ2-5 and V is TRBV29-1, with 11 bases that match TRBD1. V shed 7 bases, J shed 4 bases, and the junction held 8 bases outside the gene matches. In germline, CDR1 is SQVTM, CDR2 ANQGSEA. The CDR3 consists of 14 residues. CDR3 protein: CSGKSGTGGETQYF. In nucleotides, the CDR3 is TGCAGCGGGAAGTCCGGGACAGGGGGAGAGACCCAGTACTTC.

This clone was seen a single time. The rearrangement links TRBV28 to TRBJ1-1; D might be TRBD1 (5 bases). Per the germline V gene, CDR1 is MDHEN and CDR2 is SYDVKM. CDR3 length: 11 residues. V lost 6 bases, J lost 8 bases, and 10 bases lay in between. The CDR3 DNA reads as TGTGCCAGCAGCCCTGGGGGGGAAGCTTTCTTT. Protein sequence: CASSPGGEAFF.

The chain carries TRBV28 and TRBJ1-5; D remains unclear. Germline CDR1 MDHEN, CDR2 SYDVKM. The CDR3 sequence is 16 residues long. Trimming removed 2 bases from V and 2 bases from J, with 13 bases in between. Here the CDR3 reads CASSLGGFKGNQPQHF. CDR3 bases: TGTGCCAGCAGTTTAGGCGGTTTTAAGGGCAATCAGCCCCAGCATTTT.

The rearrangement links TRBV5-4 to TRBJ1-1; the D gene is possibly TRBD1 (5 bases). Germline-derived CDR1 and CDR2 are SGHNT and YYREEE (reference sequence). The CDR3 is 15 amino acids. V lost 2 bases to trimming and J lost 0 bases, with 11 bases between them. CDR3 amino acids: CASSFGQLLNTEAFF. CDR3 bases: TGTGCCAGCAGCTTCGGACAACTCCTGAACACTGAAGCTTTCTTT.

The chain has TRBV20-1 and TRBJ1-4; no definite D call. In germline, CDR1 is DFQATT, CDR2 SNEGSKA (reference sequence). CDR3 length: 13 amino acids. V was shortened by 3 bases and J by 4 bases, with 9 bases between the two germline ends. The CDR3 sequence is CSASYRINEKLFF. The CDR3 DNA reads as TGCAGTGCTAGTTACCGAATTAATGAAAAACTGTTTTTT.

This clone was counted a single time. The V and J genes are TRBV11-2 and TRBJ1-2; TRBD1 agrees at 7 bases. The CDR3 covers 17 residues. CDR1 is SGHAT, CDR2 FQNNGV, per germline. The trim removed 4 bases at V and 5 bases at J, leaving 16 bases unmatched. The chain's CDR3 is CASSSLKRDSYLYGYTF. DNA of the CDR3: TGTGCCAGCAGCTCACTAAAGCGGGACAGCTACCTTTATGGCTACACCTTC.

CDR3: CASSVDPGATNEKLFF. CDR3 DNA: TGTGCCAGCAGCGTAGATCCAGGCGCAACTAATGAAAAACTGTTTTTT. J is TRBJ1-4 and V is TRBV9; D gene uncertain. V lost 0 bases, J lost 0 bases, and 9 bases lay in between. CDR3 length: 16 residues. Per the germline V gene, CDR1 is SGDLS and CDR2 is YYNGEE.

Comments on this clone: Mismatch with germline at one junction end may stem from a read error. The chain uses TRBV6-1 and TRBJ1-5, with a weak D call TRBD1 (6 bases). CDR1 is MNHNS, CDR2 SASEGT, per germline. There are 15 residues in the CDR3. The CDR3 coding sequence is TGTGCCAGCACTGAACGGGCAGGGGGCAATCAGCCCCAGCATTTT. Its translation: CASTERAGGNQPQHF.

The CDR3, as DNA: TGTGCCAGCTCACCGAGACAGGGGGGCGCCGGGGAGCTGTTTTTT. Amino acid sequence: CASSPRQGGAGELFF. The chain couples TRBV18 to TRBJ2-2, with 9 bases lining up with TRBD1. CDR3 length equals 15 residues. The germline V gene encodes CDR1 KGHSH and CDR2 LQKENI. V was clipped by 3 bases and J by 6 bases; unmatched bases: 5. Based on the CDR3 plus reference TRBV18 and TRBJ2-2, the full variable domain is NAGVMQNPRHLVRRRGQEARLRCSPMKGHSHVYWYRQLPEEGLKFMVYLQKENIIDESGMPKERFSAEFPKEGPSILRIQQVVRGDSAAYFCASSPRQGGAGELFFGEGSRLTVL.

This clone was seen only a few times. The chain recombines TRBV5-4 with TRBJ2-1, with a possible D match to TRBD2 (5 bases). V was cut by 4 bases and J by 0 bases, with 14 bases left in between. CDR1 SGHNT and CDR2 YYREEE come from the germline V gene (reference sequence). The CDR3 loop spans 16 amino acids. The CDR3 DNA reads TGTGCCAGCAGCCGAAGGACGGGGAGCTCCTACAATGAGCAGTTCTTC. Translation: CASSRRTGSSYNEQFF.

The chain combines TRBV9 with TRBJ2-5; no clear D. V shed 3 bases and J shed 5 bases, with 14 bases lying between them. Germline-derived CDR1 and CDR2 are SGDLS and YYNGEE. The CDR3 loop spans 14 amino acids. The CDR3 DNA sequence: TGTGCCAGCAGCGCCCGGACCGAGGACGAGACCCAGTACTTC. Protein product: CASSARTEDETQYF.